Below, one TCR beta chain is given with its context. Its antigen remains unidentified. The sample is drawn from a study of chemoradiotherapy in HPV16-positive cancers. Study context: Candidate HPV-specific T-cell clones and common TCR motifs came from functional assays in a couple of HPV16-positive patients. Study-level findings and limits: Candidate HPV-specific clones and E7-related TCR motifs grew in tumor during treatment.

Germline CDR1 reads MNHNS; CDR2 reads SASEGT. The CDR3 consists of 16 residues. Trimming removed 2 bases from V and 2 bases from J; junction bases left unmatched: 5. The assay was immunoSEQ multiplex PCR, and TCRdb's table has in-frame clones only and misses some. Of 1,900 or so clones listed, 90% were seen once; the top ten hold around 9%. The sample here was tumor tissue, taken from a patient who underwent chemoradiotherapy. The TCR comes from a human donor with HPV-associated anogenital cancer. The chain links TRBV6-1 to TRBJ1-5, with 8 positions matching TRBD1. In nucleotides, the CDR3 is TGTGCCAGCAGTGAAAGCGACAGGGGAGGCAATCAGCCCCAGCATTTT. It encodes CASSESDRGGNQPQHF.